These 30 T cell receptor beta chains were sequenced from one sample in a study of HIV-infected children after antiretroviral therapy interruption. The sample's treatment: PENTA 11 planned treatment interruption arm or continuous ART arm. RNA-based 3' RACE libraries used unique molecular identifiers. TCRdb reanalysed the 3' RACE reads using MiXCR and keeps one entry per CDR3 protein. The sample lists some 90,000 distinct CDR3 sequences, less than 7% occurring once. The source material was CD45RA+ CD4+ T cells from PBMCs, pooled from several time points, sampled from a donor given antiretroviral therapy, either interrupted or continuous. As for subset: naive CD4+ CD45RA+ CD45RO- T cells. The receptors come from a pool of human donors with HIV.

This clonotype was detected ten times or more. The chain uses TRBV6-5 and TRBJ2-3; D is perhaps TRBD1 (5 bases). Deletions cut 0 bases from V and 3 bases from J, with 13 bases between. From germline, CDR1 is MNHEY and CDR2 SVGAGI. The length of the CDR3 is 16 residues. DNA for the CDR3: TGTGCCAGCAGTTACTCGATAAACAGGAATACAGATACGCAGTATTTT. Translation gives CASSYSINRNTDTQYF.

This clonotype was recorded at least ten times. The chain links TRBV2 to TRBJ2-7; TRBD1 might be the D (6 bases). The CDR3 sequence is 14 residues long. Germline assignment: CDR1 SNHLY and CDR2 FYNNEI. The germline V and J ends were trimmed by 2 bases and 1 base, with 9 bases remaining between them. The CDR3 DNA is TGTGCCAGCAGTGAACGGACAGAGTCCTACGAGCAGTACTTC. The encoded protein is CASSERTESYEQYF.

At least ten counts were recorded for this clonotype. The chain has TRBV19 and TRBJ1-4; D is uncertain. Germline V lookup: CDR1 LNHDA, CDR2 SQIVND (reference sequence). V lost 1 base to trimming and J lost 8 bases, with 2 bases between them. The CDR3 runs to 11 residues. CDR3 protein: CASSIAEKLFF. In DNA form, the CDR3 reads TGTGCCAGTAGTATAGCGGAAAAACTGTTTTTT.

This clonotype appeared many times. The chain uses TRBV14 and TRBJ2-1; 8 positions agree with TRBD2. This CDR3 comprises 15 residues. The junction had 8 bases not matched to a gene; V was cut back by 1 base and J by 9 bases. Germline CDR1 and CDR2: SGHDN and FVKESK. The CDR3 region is CASSQVGAGVSEQFF. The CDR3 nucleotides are TGTGCCAGCAGCCAAGTAGGAGCGGGAGTTAGTGAGCAGTTCTTC.

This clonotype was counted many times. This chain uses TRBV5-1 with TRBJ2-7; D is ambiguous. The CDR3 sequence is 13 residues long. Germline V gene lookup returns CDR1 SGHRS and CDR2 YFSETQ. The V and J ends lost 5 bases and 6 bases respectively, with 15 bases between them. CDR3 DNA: TGCGCCAGCAGTTCGGACGGGCTCGGCGAGCAGTACTTC. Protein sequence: CASSSDGLGEQYF.

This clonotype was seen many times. CDR3 DNA sequence: TGCAGTGCTAGAGGGGGGACTACCTACAATGAGCAGTTCTTC. This gives the protein CSARGGTTYNEQFF. The genes are TRBV20-1 and TRBJ2-1; TRBD2 matches at 7 bases. The CDR3 sequence is 14 residues long. Losses at the gene ends were 1 base for V and 2 bases for J; bases not matched to a gene: 2. The germline V gene encodes CDR1 DFQATT and CDR2 SNEGSKA (reference sequence).

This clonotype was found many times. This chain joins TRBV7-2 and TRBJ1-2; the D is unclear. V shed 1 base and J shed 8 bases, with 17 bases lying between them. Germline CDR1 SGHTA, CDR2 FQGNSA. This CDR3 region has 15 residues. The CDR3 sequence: CASSLGRSHDLGYTF. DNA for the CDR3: TGTGCCAGCAGCTTAGGGCGGTCCCATGACCTAGGCTACACCTTC.

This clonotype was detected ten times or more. CDR3 sequence reads: CASSQDSSGPYNEQFF. Written as DNA, the CDR3 is TGTGCCAGCAGCCAAGATTCCAGCGGTCCCTACAATGAGCAGTTCTTC. The chain uses TRBV3-1 and TRBJ2-1; TRBD2 might be the D (5 bases). Germline assignment: CDR1 LGHDT and CDR2 YNNKEL (reference sequence). With 0 bases removed from V and 2 bases from J, the gap between germline ends came to 11 bases. CDR3 length: 16 residues.

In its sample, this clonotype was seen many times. The CDR3 region is CASSPSSYEQYF. CDR3 sequence (DNA): TGTGCCAGCAGCCCATCCTCCTACGAGCAGTACTTC. The rearrangement joins TRBV5-7 to TRBJ2-7; D ambiguous. TRBV5-7 carries the ORF label, with uncertain function. V was clipped by 4 bases and J by 0 bases, with 5 bases between them. This CDR3 has 12 amino acids.

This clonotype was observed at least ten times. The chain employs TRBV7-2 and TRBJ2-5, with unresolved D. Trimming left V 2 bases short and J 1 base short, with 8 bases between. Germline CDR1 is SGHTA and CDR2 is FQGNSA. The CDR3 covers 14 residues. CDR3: CASSLFTAQETQYF. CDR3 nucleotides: TGTGCCAGCAGCTTATTTACGGCCCAAGAGACCCAGTACTTC.

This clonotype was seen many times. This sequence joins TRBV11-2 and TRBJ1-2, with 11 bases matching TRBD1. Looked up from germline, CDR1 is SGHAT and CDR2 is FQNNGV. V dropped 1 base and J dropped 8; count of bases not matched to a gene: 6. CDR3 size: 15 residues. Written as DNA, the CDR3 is TGTGCCAGCAGCTTAGGAGGACAGGGGGCGAGGGGCTACACCTTC. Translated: CASSLGGQGARGYTF.

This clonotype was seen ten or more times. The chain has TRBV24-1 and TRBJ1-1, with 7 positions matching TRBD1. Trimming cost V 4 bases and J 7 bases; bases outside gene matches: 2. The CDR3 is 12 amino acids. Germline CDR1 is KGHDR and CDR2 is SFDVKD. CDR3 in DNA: TGTGCCACCAGTGAGCGGACAGGTGAAGCTTTCTTT. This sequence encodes CATSERTGEAFF.

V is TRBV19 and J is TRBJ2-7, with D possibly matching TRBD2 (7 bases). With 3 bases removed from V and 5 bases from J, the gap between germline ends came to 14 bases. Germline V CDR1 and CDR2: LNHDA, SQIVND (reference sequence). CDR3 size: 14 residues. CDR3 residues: CASSIPGGRDEQYF. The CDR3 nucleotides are TGTGCCAGTAGTATTCCGGGGGGCCGCGACGAGCAGTACTTC.

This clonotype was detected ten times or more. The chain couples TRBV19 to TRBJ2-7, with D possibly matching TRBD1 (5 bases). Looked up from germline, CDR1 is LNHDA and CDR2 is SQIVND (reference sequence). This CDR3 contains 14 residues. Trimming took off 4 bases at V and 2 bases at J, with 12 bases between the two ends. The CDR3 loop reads CASSTMTETYEQYF. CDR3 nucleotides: TGTGCCAGTAGTACTATGACAGAAACCTACGAGCAGTACTTC.

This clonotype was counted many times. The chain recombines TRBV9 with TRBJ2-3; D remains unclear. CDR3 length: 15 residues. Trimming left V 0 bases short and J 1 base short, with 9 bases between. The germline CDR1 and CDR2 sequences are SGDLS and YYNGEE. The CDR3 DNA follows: TGTGCCAGCAGCGTAGAGAGAGTCGGCACAGATACGCAGTATTTT. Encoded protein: CASSVERVGTDTQYF.

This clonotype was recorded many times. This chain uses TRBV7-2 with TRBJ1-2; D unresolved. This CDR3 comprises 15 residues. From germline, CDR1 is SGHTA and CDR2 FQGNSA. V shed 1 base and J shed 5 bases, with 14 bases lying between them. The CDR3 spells CASSLVTPFGYGYTF. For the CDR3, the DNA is TGTGCCAGCAGCTTAGTGACACCGTTCGGGTATGGCTACACCTTC.

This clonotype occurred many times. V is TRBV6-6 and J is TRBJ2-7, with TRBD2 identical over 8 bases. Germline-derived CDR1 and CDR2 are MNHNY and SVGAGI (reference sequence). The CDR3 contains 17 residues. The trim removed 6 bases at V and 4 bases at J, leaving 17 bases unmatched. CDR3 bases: TGTGCCAGCAGCCCAAGGGACCGACCTTCGGGGGGGTACGAGCAGTACTTC. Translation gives CASSPRDRPSGGYEQYF.

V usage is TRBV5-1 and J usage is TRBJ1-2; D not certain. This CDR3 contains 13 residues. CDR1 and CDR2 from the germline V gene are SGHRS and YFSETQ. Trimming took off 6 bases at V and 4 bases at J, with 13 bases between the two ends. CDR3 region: CASTLDGIYGYTF. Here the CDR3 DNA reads TGCGCCAGCACCTTAGACGGAATCTATGGCTACACCTTC.

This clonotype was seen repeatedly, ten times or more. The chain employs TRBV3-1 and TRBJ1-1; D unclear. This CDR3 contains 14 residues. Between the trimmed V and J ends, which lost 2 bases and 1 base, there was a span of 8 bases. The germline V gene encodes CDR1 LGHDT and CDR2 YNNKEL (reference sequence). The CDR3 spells CASSQLTRNTEAFF. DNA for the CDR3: TGTGCCAGCAGCCAATTGACCAGGAACACTGAAGCTTTCTTT.

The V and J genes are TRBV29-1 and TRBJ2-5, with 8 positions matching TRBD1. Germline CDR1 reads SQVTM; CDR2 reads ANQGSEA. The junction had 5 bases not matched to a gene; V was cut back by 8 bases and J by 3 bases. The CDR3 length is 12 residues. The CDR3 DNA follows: TGCAGCCTTCGACAGGGGAAAGAGACCCAGTACTTC. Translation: CSLRQGKETQYF. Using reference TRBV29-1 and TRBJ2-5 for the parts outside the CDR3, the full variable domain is SAVISQKPSRDICQRGTSLTIQCQVDSQVTMMFWYRQQPGQSLTLIATANQGSEATYESGFVIDKFPISRPNLTFSTLTVSNMSPEDSSIYLCSLRQGKETQYFGPGTRLLVL.

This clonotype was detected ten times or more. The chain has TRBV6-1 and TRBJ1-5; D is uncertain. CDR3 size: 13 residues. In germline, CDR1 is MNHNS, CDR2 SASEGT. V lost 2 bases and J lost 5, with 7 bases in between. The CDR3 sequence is CASSERSYQPQHF. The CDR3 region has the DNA TGTGCCAGCAGTGAACGCAGCTATCAGCCCCAGCATTTT.

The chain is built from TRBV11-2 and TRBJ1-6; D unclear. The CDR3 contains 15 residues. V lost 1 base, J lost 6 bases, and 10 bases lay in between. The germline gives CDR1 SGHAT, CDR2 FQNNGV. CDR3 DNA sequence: TGTGCCAGCAGCTTAGCCGGGTCATCTAATTCACCCCTCCACTTT. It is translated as CASSLAGSSNSPLHF.

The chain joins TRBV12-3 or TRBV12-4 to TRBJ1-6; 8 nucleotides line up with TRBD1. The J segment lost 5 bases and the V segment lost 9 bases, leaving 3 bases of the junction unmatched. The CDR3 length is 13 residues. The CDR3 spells CASGQGDNSPLHF. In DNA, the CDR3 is TGTGCCAGTGGACAGGGCGATAATTCACCCCTCCACTTT.

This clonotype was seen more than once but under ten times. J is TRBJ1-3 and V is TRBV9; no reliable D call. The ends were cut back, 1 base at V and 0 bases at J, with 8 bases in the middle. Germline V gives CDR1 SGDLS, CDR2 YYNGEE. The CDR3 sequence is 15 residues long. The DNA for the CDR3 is TGTGCCAGCAGCGTATTGGGCCCCTCTGGAAACACCATATATTTT. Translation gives CASSVLGPSGNTIYF.

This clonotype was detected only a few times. The CDR3 loop reads CASSQAEGENEQFF. The CDR3 DNA sequence: TGTGCCAGCAGCCAAGCCGAGGGGGAGAATGAGCAGTTCTTC. V is TRBV4-2 and J is TRBJ2-1, with D possibly TRBD1 on 6 matching bases. From germline, CDR1 is LGHNA and CDR2 YNFKEQ. Trimming left V 1 base short and J 7 bases short, with 11 bases between. The CDR3 length is 14 residues.

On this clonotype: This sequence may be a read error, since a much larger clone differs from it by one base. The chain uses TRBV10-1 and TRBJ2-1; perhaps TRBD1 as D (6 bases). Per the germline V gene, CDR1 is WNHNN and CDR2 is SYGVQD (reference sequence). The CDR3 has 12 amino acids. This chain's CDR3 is CASSYRVNVQFF. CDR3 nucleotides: TGCGCCAGCAGTTACAGGGTAAATGTGCAGTTCTTC.

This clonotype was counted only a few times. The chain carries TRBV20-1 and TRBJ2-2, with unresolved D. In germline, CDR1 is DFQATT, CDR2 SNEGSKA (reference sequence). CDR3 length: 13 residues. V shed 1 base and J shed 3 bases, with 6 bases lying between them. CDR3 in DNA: TGCAGTGCTAGAGGGGCGGACACCGGGGAGCTGTTTTTT. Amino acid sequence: CSARGADTGELFF.

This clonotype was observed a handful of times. As DNA, the CDR3 is TGCAGCGTTGTTGGGGGGCTGAGCACAGATACGCAGTATTTT. Protein product: CSVVGGLSTDTQYF. This chain links TRBV29-1 with TRBJ2-3, with D perhaps TRBD1 or TRBD2 (6 bases each). V was cut by 4 bases and J by 0 bases, with 11 bases left in between. The CDR3 runs 14 residues. Germline CDR1 is SQVTM and CDR2 is ANQGSEA.

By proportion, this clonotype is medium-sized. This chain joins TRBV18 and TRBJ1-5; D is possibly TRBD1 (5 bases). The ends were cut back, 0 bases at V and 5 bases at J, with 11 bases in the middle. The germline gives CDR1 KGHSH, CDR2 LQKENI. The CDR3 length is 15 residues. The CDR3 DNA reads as TGTGCCAGCTCACCACCGGGGACGGACCATCAGCCCCAGCATTTT. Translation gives CASSPPGTDHQPQHF. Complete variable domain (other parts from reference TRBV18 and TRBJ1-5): NAGVMQNPRHLVRRRGQEARLRCSPMKGHSHVYWYRQLPEEGLKFMVYLQKENIIDESGMPKERFSAEFPKEGPSILRIQQVVRGDSAAYFCASSPPGTDHQPQHFGDGTRLSIL.

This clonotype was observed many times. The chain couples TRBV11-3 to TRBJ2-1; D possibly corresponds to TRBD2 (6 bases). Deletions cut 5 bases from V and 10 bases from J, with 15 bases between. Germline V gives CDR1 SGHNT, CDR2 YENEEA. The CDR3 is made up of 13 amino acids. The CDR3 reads CASSPAGGIEQFF. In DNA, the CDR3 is TGTGCCAGCAGCCCCGCCGGAGGGATCGAGCAGTTCTTC.